The present TCR beta chain was sequenced within a study of brain T cells in children with intractable seizures. Pre-surgery treatment included at least one anti-epileptic drug. In germline, CDR1 is SGHRS, CDR2 YFSETQ. The V gene end was trimmed by 5 bases and the J gene end by 4 bases; junction bases not matched to a gene: 8. The CDR3 covers 16 residues. Repertoires were generated with immunoSEQ multiplex PCR, while TCRdb's copy carries only in-frame clones and drops some. The sample has tens of thousands of clones, around 90% seen once; the top ten hold about 23%. This TCR was recovered from a girl aged 2-9 years with Rasmussen encephalitis and intractable seizures. This chain uses TRBV5-1 with TRBJ2-2; 10 bases are shared with TRBD2. The specimen comprised peripheral blood, sampled at surgery. In DNA form, the CDR3 reads TGCGCCAGCAGAGCACCAGCGGGAGGGGGCACCGGGGAGCTGTTTTTT. Translating gives CASRAPAGGGTGELFF. Drawing the rest from reference TRBV5-1 and TRBJ2-2, the complete variable domain is KAGVTQTPRYLIKTRGQQVTLSCSPISGHRSVSWYQQTPGQGLQFLFEYFSETQRNKGNFPGRFSGRQFSNSRSEMNVSTLELGDSALYLCASRAPAGGGTGELFFGEGSRLTVL.